The subject of this entry is one T cell receptor (beta chain). As yet, its antigen is unknown. Germline V gene sequence: CDR1 SGHNT, CDR2 YYREEE (reference sequence). The CDR3 sequence is 13 residues long. J was trimmed by 7 bases and V by 2 bases; bases with no gene match: 0. The entry originates in a study of a mutant IDH1 vaccine in newly diagnosed glioma. Sequencing was performed with immunoSEQ multiplex PCR; in TCRdb, only in-frame clones are kept and a portion is missing. The sample shows 58,000 or so clones, about nine tenths of them seen only once. Sample time point: week 35, safety follow-up. Each vaccine dose was 300 ug of mutant IDH1 20-mer peptide, with topical imiquimod.

The V and J genes are TRBV5-4 and TRBJ1-6; TRBD1 matches 7 bases. This clonotype originated in a man aged 35 to 55 with glioma. The specimen comprised PBMCs, sampled from a glioma patient whose treatment included an IDH1 peptide vaccine. The CDR3 nucleotides read TGTGCCAGCAGCTTACAGGGGAATTCACCCCTCCACTTT. Its translation is CASSLQGNSPLHF. Together with reference TRBV5-4 and TRBJ1-6, the CDR3 gives the full variable domain: ETGVTQSPTHLIKTRGQQVTLRCSSQSGHNTVSWYQQALGQGPQFIFQYYREEENGRGNFPPRFSGLQFPNYSSELNVNALELDDSALYLCASSLQGNSPLHFGNGTRLTVT.